A single sample gave rise to the 30 T cell receptor beta chains below, sequenced in a study of blood T cell repertoires in COVID-19 (dated by TCRdb to 2020 to 2022). Libraries were made using the immunoSEQ multiplex PCR assay. The table was pulled from immuneACCESS by TCRdb, which kept in-frame rearrangements only. Such tables lose some clones; where checked, under half of the loss comes from unresolved V genes, and the rest has no known cause. For this sample there are roughly 100,000 clones; more than 85% appear just once. Of the sample, around 6.2% falls within the top ten clones. Source material: peripheral blood. The receptors shown here come from a human donor in a cohort sampled during active COVID-19.

The chain combines TRBV9 with TRBJ2-3; 14 bases are shared with TRBD2. The V segment lost 0 bases and the J segment 5 bases; nucleotides outside the gene matches: 11. The CDR3 is 19 amino acids. The germline CDR1 and CDR2 sequences are SGDLS and YYNGEE. The CDR3: CASSVGGVPGLAGGDTQYF. In DNA form, the CDR3 reads TGTGCCAGCAGCGTAGGAGGAGTCCCTGGACTAGCGGGGGGAGATACGCAGTATTTT.

The rearrangement uses TRBV2 and TRBJ2-1, with 9 positions matching TRBD2. Per the germline V gene, CDR1 is SNHLY and CDR2 is FYNNEI. The length of the CDR3 is 17 residues. V trimming: 4 bases; J trimming: 7 bases; junction bases outside the gene matches: 14. CDR3 region: CASSGSTGTSLLNEQFF. Written as DNA, the CDR3 is TGTGCCAGCAGTGGCAGTACCGGGACTAGCCTATTAAATGAGCAGTTCTTC.

To note about this clone: In the same sample, other DNA sequences code for this CDR3. Here the CDR3 reads CASSLGTAGNTIYF. Written as DNA, the CDR3 is TGTGCCAGCAGCTTAGGCACAGCTGGAAACACCATATATTTT. This chain uses TRBV7-2 with TRBJ1-3; D is unclear. CDR3 length: 14 residues. V was trimmed by 1 base and J by 2 bases, leaving 6 bases between them. Germline V lookup: CDR1 SGHTA, CDR2 FQGNSA. Filled out from reference TRBV7-2 and TRBJ1-3, the complete variable domain reads GAGVSQSPSNKVTEKGKDVELRCDPISGHTALYWYRQSLGQGLEFLIYFQGNSAPDKSGLPSDRFSAERTGGSVSTLTIQRTQQEDSAVYLCASSLGTAGNTIYFGEGSWLTVV.

The V and J genes are TRBV5-1 and TRBJ2-5; 7 bases line up with TRBD2. Germline loops: CDR1 SGHRS, CDR2 YFSETQ. The ends lost 0 bases at V and 4 bases at J; junction bases unmatched: 9. There are 16 residues in the CDR3. The CDR3 spells CASSLVSGGPGETQYF. Here the CDR3 DNA reads TGCGCCAGCAGCTTGGTTTCGGGGGGACCTGGAGAGACCCAGTACTTC.

This clone was seen a single time. The CDR3 loop is CASSEYAGDTIYF. CDR3 coding DNA: TGTGCCAGCAGTGAATATGCAGGGGACACCATATATTTT. The chain employs TRBV6-1 and TRBJ1-3; D might be TRBD1 (6 bases). The CDR3 consists of 13 residues. Germline V gene data show CDR1 as MNHNS and CDR2 as SASEGT. V was clipped by 2 bases and J by 8 bases, with 10 bases between them.

The genes are TRBV19 and TRBJ2-5, with D tentatively TRBD1 (5 bases). Trimming took 4 bases from V and 1 from J, leaving 7 bases between them. Germline assignment: CDR1 LNHDA and CDR2 SQIVND (reference sequence). This CDR3 contains 13 residues. The CDR3 nucleotides are TGTGCCAGTAGTAGTGGGGCCCAAGAGACCCAGTACTTC. Amino acid sequence: CASSSGAQETQYF.

The chain joins TRBV20-1 to TRBJ2-1, with D maybe TRBD1 (6 bases). From germline, CDR1 is DFQATT and CDR2 SNEGSKA (reference sequence). The V end was cut by 4 bases, the J end by 9 bases, with 10 bases between. The CDR3 sequence is 11 residues long. The CDR3 DNA follows: TGCAGTGCTAAAAGGGGGAGTGAGCAGTTCTTC. Amino acid sequence: CSAKRGSEQFF.

This clone was counted a single time. J is TRBJ1-4 and V is TRBV7-9, with D uncertain. Trimming pared 8 bases from V and 5 bases from J, leaving 6 bases between. The CDR3 totals 11 residues. Germline V gene data show CDR1 as SEHNR and CDR2 as FQNEAQ (reference sequence). CDR3 residues: CASAANEKLFF. CDR3 sequence (DNA): TGTGCCAGCGCGGCGAATGAAAAACTGTTTTTT.

The J gene is TRBJ2-5, the V gene TRBV2; the D gene is possibly TRBD1 (6 bases). The CDR3 is 21 residues long. The germline V gene encodes CDR1 SNHLY and CDR2 FYNNEI. The V end was cut by 5 bases, the J end by 5 bases, with 36 bases between. Here the CDR3 reads CASSPGHLEVTPPVRPETQYF. The CDR3 DNA follows: TGTGCCAGCAGTCCGGGACACTTGGAGGTTACTCCTCCGGTCCGACCGGAGACCCAGTACTTC. The entire variable domain, with the rest obtained from reference TRBV2 and TRBJ2-5, is as follows: EPEVTQTPSHQVTQMGQEVILRCVPISNHLYFYWYRQILGQKVEFLVSFYNNEISEKSEIFDDQFSVERPDGSNFTLKIRSTKLEDSAMYFCASSPGHLEVTPPVRPETQYFGPGTRLLVL.

This chain links TRBV7-2 with TRBJ2-3; 12 bases agree with TRBD2. The ends lost 5 bases at V and 4 bases at J; junction bases unmatched: 7. The CDR3 has 16 residues. Germline V gives CDR1 SGHTA, CDR2 FQGNSA. The CDR3 protein is CASSGLAGGPPDTQYF. In DNA form, the CDR3 reads TGTGCCAGCAGCGGGCTAGCGGGGGGGCCCCCAGATACGCAGTATTTT. The full variable domain, with the rest looked up from reference TRBV7-2 and TRBJ2-3, is GAGVSQSPSNKVTEKGKDVELRCDPISGHTALYWYRQSLGQGLEFLIYFQGNSAPDKSGLPSDRFSAERTGGSVSTLTIQRTQQEDSAVYLCASSGLAGGPPDTQYFGPGTRLTVL.

This sequence joins TRBV7-9 and TRBJ2-4, with a weak D call TRBD1 (6 bases). Germline V gene lookup returns CDR1 SEHNR and CDR2 FQNEAQ (reference sequence). The CDR3 is 19 amino acids. Trimming took 4 bases from V and 8 from J, leaving 30 bases between them. CDR3 sequence (DNA): TGTGCCAGCAGCTCCTCGAGGGTTTCGACAGGAGCCGGGTTCGACATTCAGTACTTC. Encoded protein: CASSSSRVSTGAGFDIQYF.

The CDR3 loop is CATSVQDTETQYF. The DNA for the CDR3 is TGTGCCACCAGCGTTCAGGATACGGAGACCCAGTACTTC. V is TRBV15 and J is TRBJ2-5; D ambiguous. This CDR3 has 13 amino acids. Germline V gene lookup returns CDR1 LNHNV and CDR2 YYDKDF (reference sequence). V was clipped by 5 bases and J by 5 bases, with 12 bases between them. The variable domain in full, completed from reference TRBV15 and TRBJ2-5, reads DAMVIQNPRYQVTQFGKPVTLSCSQTLNHNVMYWYQQKSSQAPKLLFHYYDKDFNNEADTPDNFQSRRPNTSFCFLDIRSPGLGDTAMYLCATSVQDTETQYFGPGTRLLVL.

V is TRBV3-1 (or the pseudogene TRBV3-2) and J is TRBJ1-5, with 8 bases identical to TRBD1. Germline loops: CDR1 LGHDT, CDR2 YNNKEL (reference sequence). Germline trimming cut 1 base from V and 5 bases from J; bases unmatched to any gene: 4. The CDR3 has 15 amino acids. The DNA of the CDR3 is TGTGCCAGCAGCCAAGCGGACAGGGATCATCAGCCCCAGCATTTT. Protein: CASSQADRDHQPQHF.

This chain connects TRBV5-1 to TRBJ1-1, with a weak D call TRBD1 (6 bases). The CDR3 has 14 residues. Looked up from germline, CDR1 is SGHRS and CDR2 is YFSETQ. V was pared by 4 bases and J by 1 base, with 11 bases between. CDR3 nucleotides: TGCGCCAGCAGCGCAGGACAGCCGAACACTGAAGCTTTCTTT. It translates to CASSAGQPNTEAFF.

This clone was found once. The chain recombines TRBV18 with TRBJ1-2; 8 bases are a match to TRBD1. Germline V gene sequence: CDR1 KGHSH, CDR2 LQKENI. J lost 4 bases, V lost 3 bases, and 4 bases had no gene match. The CDR3 loop spans 14 amino acids. CDR3 in DNA: TGTGCCAGCTCACCCGGACAGGGTCCCTATGGCTACACCTTC. Encoded protein: CASSPGQGPYGYTF.

V gene TRBV7-9 combines with J gene TRBJ2-3, with a possible D match to TRBD2 (6 bases). Per the germline V gene, CDR1 is SEHNR and CDR2 is FQNEAQ (reference sequence). V lost 1 base to trimming and J lost 2 bases, with 19 bases between them. This CDR3 spans 18 amino acids. The CDR3 DNA is TGTGCCAGCAGCTTAGACTCAAGGAGGGGCCAATCCACAGATACGCAGTATTTT. Its protein product is CASSLDSRRGQSTDTQYF.

The CDR3 DNA sequence: TGCAGTGCTAGTACCACAGGGGCAGTTAGGGCAGATACGCAGTATTTT. Translated, it gives CSASTTGAVRADTQYF. J is TRBJ2-3 and V is TRBV20-1, with 7 bases that match TRBD1. The V gene end was trimmed by 3 bases and the J gene end by 4 bases; junction bases not matched to a gene: 13. CDR3 size: 16 residues. CDR1 and CDR2 from the germline V gene are DFQATT and SNEGSKA (reference sequence).

This chain uses TRBV4-1 with TRBJ1-1, with a tentative D call TRBD1 (6 bases). This CDR3 has 14 residues. V lost 4 bases and J 0 bases, leaving 9 bases between the germline ends. CDR1 and CDR2 from the germline V gene are MGHRA and YSYEKL. The CDR3 reads CASSPGHLNTEAFF. The CDR3 nucleotides are TGCGCCAGCAGCCCGGGACATTTGAACACTGAAGCTTTCTTT.

V and J are TRBV5-1 and TRBJ1-1; D is unresolved. Between the trimmed V and J ends, which lost 1 base and 0 bases, there was a span of 13 bases. Germline values: CDR1 SGHRS, CDR2 YFSETQ. CDR3 length equals 16 residues. The CDR3 here is CASSLSLGMLNTEAFF. The CDR3 DNA reads as TGCGCCAGCAGCTTGTCACTAGGAATGCTGAACACTGAAGCTTTCTTT.

The chain couples TRBV21-1 to TRBJ2-3; the table's D gene call, TRBD2, was not cross checked with the DNA. TRBV21-1 is given as a pseudogene. CDR3 length: 19 amino acids. The chain's CDR3 is CASSKVEREAEWDTDTQYF. CDR3 sequence (DNA): TGTGCCAGCAGCAAAGTAGAGCGGGAGGCCGAATGGGACACAGATACGCAGTATTTT.

This clone was detected a few times. The V gene is TRBV5-1, the J gene TRBJ1-4, with 12 bases identical to TRBD1. This CDR3 is 16 amino acids long. From germline, CDR1 is SGHRS and CDR2 YFSETQ. The ends lost 4 bases at V and 7 bases at J; junction bases unmatched: 8. The CDR3 DNA sequence: TGCGCCAGCAGCGAGGGACAGGGGGCTTGGGTTGAAAAACTGTTTTTT. It yields the protein CASSEGQGAWVEKLFF.

The CDR3 nucleotides are TGTGCCAGTAGTATACGAATTCAACGGACAGGGGACAGGAGCAATCAGCCCCAGCATTTT. Amino acid sequence: CASSIRIQRTGDRSNQPQHF. V gene TRBV19 combines with J gene TRBJ1-5, with 9 bases that match TRBD1. After removal of 2 bases from V and 1 base from J, the junction contained 15 bases not matched to a gene. CDR3 length equals 20 residues. CDR1 and CDR2 (germline): LNHDA, SQIVND (reference sequence).

This clone has just a few counts. For the CDR3, the DNA is TGTGCCAGTCCCCCTCAAGAGACCCAGTACTTC. Its protein is CASPPQETQYF. The chain has TRBV19 and TRBJ2-5; D not certain. The germline V gene has CDR1 LNHDA and CDR2 SQIVND (reference sequence). V was cut by 8 bases and J by 2 bases, with 6 bases left in between. CDR3 length equals 11 residues.

The chain carries TRBV5-1 and TRBJ1-2, with D possibly matching TRBD1 (5 bases). CDR1 and CDR2 (germline): SGHRS, YFSETQ. This CDR3 spans 14 amino acids. The V end was cut by 2 bases, the J end by 1 base, with 9 bases between. CDR3 residues: CASSFRDLNYGYTF. The CDR3 bases are TGCGCCAGCAGCTTCAGGGATCTTAACTATGGCTACACCTTC.

The chain joins TRBV27 to TRBJ2-7; D is ambiguous. This CDR3 spans 13 amino acids. Trimming pared 7 bases from V and 2 bases from J, leaving 12 bases between. Germline CDR1 and CDR2: MNHEY and SMNVEV (reference sequence). Here the CDR3 DNA reads TGTGCCAGCAACAAAACAGTCCCCTACGAGCAGTACTTC. The encoded protein is CASNKTVPYEQYF.

The chain recombines TRBV3-1 (or the pseudogene TRBV3-2) with TRBJ2-1; 12 nucleotides align to TRBD2. Trimming at V came to 4 bases and at J to 8 bases, leaving 6 bases not matched to a gene. The CDR3 covers 15 residues. Germline V gene data show CDR1 as LGHDT and CDR2 as YNNKEL (reference sequence). Here the CDR3 reads CASSPGLAGYDEQFF. In nucleotides, the CDR3 is TGTGCCAGCAGCCCTGGACTAGCGGGGTACGATGAGCAGTTCTTC.

The chain employs TRBV5-5 and TRBJ1-5; D perhaps matches TRBD1 (5 bases). Trimming removed 0 bases at V and 0 bases at J, with 13 bases between. Germline loops: CDR1 SGHKS, CDR2 YYEKEE (reference sequence). The CDR3 totals 17 residues. CDR3 bases: TGTGCCAGCAGCTTGGCCAGGGTTGAGGATAGCAATCAGCCCCAGCATTTT. Its translation is CASSLARVEDSNQPQHF.

This rearrangement joins TRBV5-4 to TRBJ2-3, with D tentatively TRBD2 (6 bases). V lost 4 bases to trimming and J lost 2 bases, with 14 bases between them. Germline V gene lookup returns CDR1 SGHNT and CDR2 YYREEE (reference sequence). CDR3 length: 15 amino acids. CDR3: CASSQGWGDTDTQYF. DNA for the CDR3: TGTGCCAGCAGCCAGGGATGGGGGGACACAGATACGCAGTATTTT.

The CDR3 region is CASSPRAGGTGELFF. The CDR3, as DNA: TGTGCCAGCAGCCCCCGCGCAGGGGGCACCGGGGAGCTGTTTTTT. The chain joins TRBV9 to TRBJ2-2; 7 positions match TRBD1. Germline CDR1 SGDLS, CDR2 YYNGEE. The CDR3 covers 15 residues. V lost 4 bases to trimming and J lost 4 bases; unmatched junction nucleotides: 7.

This chain's CDR3 is CASSKTGMYTEAFF. The CDR3 region has the DNA TGTGCCAGTAGTAAGACAGGGATGTACACTGAAGCTTTCTTT. The J gene is TRBJ1-1, the V gene TRBV19; the match to TRBD1 covers 7 bases. The V segment lost 4 bases and the J segment 3 bases; nucleotides outside the gene matches: 5. Germline assignment: CDR1 LNHDA and CDR2 SQIVND (reference sequence). The CDR3 runs 14 residues.